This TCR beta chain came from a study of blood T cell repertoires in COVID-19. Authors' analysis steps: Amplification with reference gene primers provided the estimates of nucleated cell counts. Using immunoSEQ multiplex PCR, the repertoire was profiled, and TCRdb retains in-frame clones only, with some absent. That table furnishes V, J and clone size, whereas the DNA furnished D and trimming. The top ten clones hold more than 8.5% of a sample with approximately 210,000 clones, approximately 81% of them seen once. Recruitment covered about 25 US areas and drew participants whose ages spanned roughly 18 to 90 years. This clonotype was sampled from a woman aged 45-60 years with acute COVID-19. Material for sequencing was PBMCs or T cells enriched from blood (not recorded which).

The DNA of the CDR3 is TGTGCCAGCAGCCACCCTGGGACAGGGGGCGTGGTGAATGGCTACACCTTC. Translated, it gives CASSHPGTGGVVNGYTF. This chain links TRBV7-8 with TRBJ1-2; TRBD1 aligns across 12 bases. The J segment lost 6 bases and the V segment lost 5 bases, leaving 13 bases of the junction unmatched. The V gene's germline CDR1 is SGHVS and CDR2 FQNEAQ. The CDR3 length is 17 residues.